The sequence of this TCR beta chain was determined in a study of blood T cell repertoires in COVID-19. In the authors' methods: Scientists estimated how many nucleated cells there were by amplifying reference gene primers. The repertoire was sequenced with immunoSEQ multiplex PCR; TCRdb's copy has only in-frame clones and lacks some. The DNA gave D and trimming, while V, J and clone size come from that table. The table records about 200,000 clones, 80% to 90% of them present only once. Trimming removed 2 bases at V and 2 bases at J, with 13 bases between. Germline V CDR1 and CDR2: SGHVS, FNYEAQ. The CDR3 covers 15 residues.

This sequence joins TRBV7-6 and TRBJ2-7; the D gene is possibly TRBD2 (6 bases). The sequencing sample was made of peripheral blood. This clonotype originated in a woman between 70 and 85 years old with active or convalescent COVID-19. The CDR3 is CASSLTPRGTYEQYF. The DNA for the CDR3 is TGTGCCAGCAGCTTAACCCCCCGGGGGACCTACGAGCAGTACTTC.